The 2 T cell receptor beta chains below were found in one sample sequenced in a study of blood T cell repertoires in COVID-19. Assay used: immunoSEQ multiplex PCR; TCRdb lists only in-frame clones, some missing. The sample includes more than 100,000 clones, approximately 84% of them seen just once. The sequenced sample consisted of peripheral blood. These receptors were collected from a human donor in a cohort sampled during active or convalescent COVID-19.

The rearrangement links TRBV4-2 to TRBJ2-3, with D perhaps matching TRBD1 (6 bases). The CDR3 spans 18 residues. V lost 0 bases and J lost 1, with 17 bases in between. Germline V lookup: CDR1 LGHNA, CDR2 YNFKEQ. The CDR3 sequence is CASSQEPDSSAGTDTQYF. The CDR3 nucleotides read TGTGCCAGCAGCCAAGAACCGGACAGCTCAGCTGGCACAGATACGCAGTATTTT.

The chain is built from TRBV29-1 and TRBJ2-1, with TRBD2 as a possible D gene (6 bases). Germline V gene data show CDR1 as SQVTM and CDR2 as ANQGSEA. The ends were cut back, 6 bases at V and 4 bases at J, with 13 bases in the middle. CDR3 length equals 13 residues. The CDR3 is CSVDRGSYNEQFF. The CDR3 nucleotides are TGCAGCGTCGACCGGGGGTCTTACAATGAGCAGTTCTTC.